In its sample, the clone carrying this TCR beta chain was seen a few times. Its matching antigen is unknown. Time point in this sample: sample taken at primary tumor resection. Whole RNA, which was extracted from tumor, nontumor lung tissue or frozen PBMC, was sequenced without any cell sorting. On each TCR cDNA molecule, a unique molecular identifier was present. TCRdb redid the calling of the 5' RACE reads with MiXCR, one entry per CDR3 protein. The sample holds 48,000 or so distinct CDR3 sequences, roughly 5% seen once. This sample is part of a study of spatial heterogeneity in lung cancer. About the research overall: More than eight raw reads, on average, carried each unique TCR and UMI combination. Study-wide results and caveats: Ubiquitous expanded tumor TCRs surfaced in blood more at resection than they did at follow-up.

V lost 2 bases, J lost 1 base, and 7 bases stayed unmatched. The CDR3 length is 17 residues. Per germline, CDR1 SGHDN and CDR2 FVKESK. This rearrangement joins TRBV14 to TRBJ2-5, with TRBD2 matching 10 bases. Sequenced material: PBMCs, taken at surgery. This sequence was found in a male donor with early-stage non-small cell lung cancer. The CDR3 nucleotides read TGTGCCAGCAGCCAACAGATAGCGGGAGGCTTCCAAGAGACCCAGTACTTC. This gives the protein CASSQQIAGGFQETQYF.